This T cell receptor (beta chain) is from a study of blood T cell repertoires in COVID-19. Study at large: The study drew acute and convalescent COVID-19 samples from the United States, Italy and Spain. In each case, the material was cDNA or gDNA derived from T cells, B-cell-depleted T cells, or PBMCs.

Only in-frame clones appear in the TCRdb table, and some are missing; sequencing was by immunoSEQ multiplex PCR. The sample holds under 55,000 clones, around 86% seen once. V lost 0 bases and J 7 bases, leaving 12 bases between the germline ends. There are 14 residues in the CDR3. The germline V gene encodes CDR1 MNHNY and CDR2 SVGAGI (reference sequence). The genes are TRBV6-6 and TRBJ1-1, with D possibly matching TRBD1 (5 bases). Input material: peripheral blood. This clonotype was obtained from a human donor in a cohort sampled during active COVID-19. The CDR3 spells CASSYSPWGVEAFF. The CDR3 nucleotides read TGTGCCAGCAGTTACTCCCCTTGGGGGGTTGAAGCTTTCTTT.